This T cell receptor (beta chain) was recorded in a study of cytomegalovirus exposure and HLA in healthy donors. General study results and limits: The classifier reportedly diagnosed cytomegalovirus status with high specificity and sensitivity. Within the 100 to 150 validation repertoires, first-cohort TCR clusters tended to co-occur, according to a later analysis.

A note on this clone: The antigen remains undetermined.

Germline-derived CDR1 and CDR2 are MNHEY and SMNVEV (reference sequence). V shed 3 bases and J shed 1 base, with 10 bases lying between them. CDR3 length: 15 amino acids. The protocol was immunoSEQ multiplex PCR, while the TCRdb copy is restricted to in-frame clones and leaves out a portion. The sample shows more than 110,000 clones, 70% to 90% of them seen only once. Sequencing input: PBMCs. The clonotype originates from a woman aged 25 to 45 in good health and CMV-seronegative. The chain uses TRBV27 and TRBJ1-5, with D unresolved. CDR3 coding DNA: TGTGCCAGCAGTTTTACAGACAAGAGCAATCAGCCCCAGCATTTT. Amino acids: CASSFTDKSNQPQHF.